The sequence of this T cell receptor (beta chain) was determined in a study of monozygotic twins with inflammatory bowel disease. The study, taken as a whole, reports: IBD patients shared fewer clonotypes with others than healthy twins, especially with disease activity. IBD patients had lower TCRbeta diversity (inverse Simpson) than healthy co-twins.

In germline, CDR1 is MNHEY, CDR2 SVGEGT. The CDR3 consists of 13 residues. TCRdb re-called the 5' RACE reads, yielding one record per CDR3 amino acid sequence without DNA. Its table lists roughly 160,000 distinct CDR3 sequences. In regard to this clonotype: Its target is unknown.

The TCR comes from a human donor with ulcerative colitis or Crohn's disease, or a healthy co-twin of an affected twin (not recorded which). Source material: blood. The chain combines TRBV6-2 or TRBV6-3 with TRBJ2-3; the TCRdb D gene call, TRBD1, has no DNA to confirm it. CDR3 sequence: CASSYDRGKGQYF.